This T cell receptor beta chain was captured in a study of blood T cell repertoires in COVID-19. Study-level information: The origin of the acute and convalescent COVID-19 samples was the United States, Italy and Spain. PBMCs, B-cell-depleted T cells, or T cells were the source of the cDNA or gDNA that made up the material.

In the original analysis: Amplification of reference gene primers was used by the study to estimate nucleated cell counts. Assay: immunoSEQ multiplex PCR; the TCRdb copy retains only in-frame clones and omits some. V, J and clone size were drawn from that table, and D and trimming were deduced from the DNA. Among 130,000 to 150,000 clones, under 90% were seen once, and the ten largest hold about 7%. This clone was seen once. The germline V gene has CDR1 LNHDA and CDR2 SQIVND (reference sequence). The CDR3 runs 14 residues. Trimming removed 3 bases at V and 0 bases at J, with 8 bases between. The clonotype comes from a human donor in a cohort sampled during active COVID-19. J is TRBJ1-1 and V is TRBV19; D gene unclear. Sample: peripheral blood. As DNA, the CDR3 is TGTGCCAGTAGTATTGCCGGGATGAACACTGAAGCTTTCTTT. Translation: CASSIAGMNTEAFF.